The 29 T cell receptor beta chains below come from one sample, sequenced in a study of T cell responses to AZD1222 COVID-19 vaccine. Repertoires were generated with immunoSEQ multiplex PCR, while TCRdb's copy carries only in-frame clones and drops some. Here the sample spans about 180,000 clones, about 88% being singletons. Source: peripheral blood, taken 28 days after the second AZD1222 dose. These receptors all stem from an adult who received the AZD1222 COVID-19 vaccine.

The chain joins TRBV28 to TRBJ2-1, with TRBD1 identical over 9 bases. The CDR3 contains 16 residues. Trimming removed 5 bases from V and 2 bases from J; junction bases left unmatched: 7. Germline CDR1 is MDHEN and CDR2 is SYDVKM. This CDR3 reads CASSLDRGIAYNEQFF. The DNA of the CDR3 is TGTGCCAGCAGTCTCGACAGGGGGATCGCCTACAATGAGCAGTTCTTC.

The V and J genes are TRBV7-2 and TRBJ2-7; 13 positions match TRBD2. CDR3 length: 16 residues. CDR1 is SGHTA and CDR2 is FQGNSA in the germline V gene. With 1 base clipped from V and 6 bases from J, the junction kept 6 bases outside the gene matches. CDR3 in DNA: TGTGCCAGCAGCTTAGGAAGGACTAGCGGGAGCGGCGAGCAGTACTTC. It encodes CASSLGRTSGSGEQYF.

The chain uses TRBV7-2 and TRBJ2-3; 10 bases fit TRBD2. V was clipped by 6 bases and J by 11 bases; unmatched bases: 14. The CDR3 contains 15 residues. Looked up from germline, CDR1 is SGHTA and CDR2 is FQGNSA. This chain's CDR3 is CASRPPAGGAGVQYF. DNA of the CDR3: TGTGCCAGCAGACCCCCAGCGGGAGGGGCCGGGGTGCAGTATTTT.

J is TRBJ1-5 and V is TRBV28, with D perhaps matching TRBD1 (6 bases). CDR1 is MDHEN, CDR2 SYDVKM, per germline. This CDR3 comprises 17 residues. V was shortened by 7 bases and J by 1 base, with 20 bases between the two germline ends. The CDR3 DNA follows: TGTGCCAGCACCTATTTAGGGACATTGGGGAGCAATCAGCCCCAGCATTTT. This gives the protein CASTYLGTLGSNQPQHF.

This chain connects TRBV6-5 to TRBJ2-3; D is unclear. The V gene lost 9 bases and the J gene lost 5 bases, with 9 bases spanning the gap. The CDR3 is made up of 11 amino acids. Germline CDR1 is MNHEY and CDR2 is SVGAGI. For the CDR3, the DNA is TGTGCCAGTTCCATGGTAGATACGCAGTATTTT. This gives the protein CASSMVDTQYF.

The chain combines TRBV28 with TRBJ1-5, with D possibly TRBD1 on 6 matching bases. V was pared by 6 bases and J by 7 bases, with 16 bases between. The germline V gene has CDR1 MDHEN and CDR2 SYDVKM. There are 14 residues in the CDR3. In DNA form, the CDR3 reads TGTGCCAGCAGCCGCCCCAGGGGTATACAGCCCCAGCATTTT. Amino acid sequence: CASSRPRGIQPQHF.

CDR3 in DNA: TGTGCCAGTAGTCCCAGAAATCAGCCCCAGCATTTT. This encodes CASSPRNQPQHF. This chain connects TRBV19 to TRBJ1-5, with D unresolved. Germline CDR1 reads LNHDA; CDR2 reads SQIVND (reference sequence). The CDR3 covers 12 residues. Trimming cost V 5 bases and J 4 bases, with 6 bases left between them.

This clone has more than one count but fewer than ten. CDR3 DNA sequence: TGTGCCAGCAGGCCGGGAAGGAGTCAGCAAGAGACCCAGTACTTC. Translation: CASRPGRSQQETQYF. The rearrangement links TRBV5-6 to TRBJ2-5, with TRBD2 as a possible D gene (5 bases). Germline CDR1 is SGHDT and CDR2 is YYEEEE. The CDR3 has 15 residues. V was shortened by 5 bases and J by 2 bases, with 16 bases between the two germline ends. Combining the CDR3 with reference TRBV5-6 and TRBJ2-5 gives the whole variable domain DAGVTQSPTHLIKTRGQQVTLRCSPKSGHDTVSWYQQALGQGPQFIFQYYEEEERQRGNFPDRFSGHQFPNYSSELNVNALLLGDSALYLCASRPGRSQQETQYFGPGTRLLVL.

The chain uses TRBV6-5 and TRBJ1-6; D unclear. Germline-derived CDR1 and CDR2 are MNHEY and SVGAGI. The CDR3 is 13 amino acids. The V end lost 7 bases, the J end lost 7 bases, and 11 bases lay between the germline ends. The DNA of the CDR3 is TGTGCCAGCACTCCCCCAACCAATTCACCCCTCCACTTT. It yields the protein CASTPPTNSPLHF.

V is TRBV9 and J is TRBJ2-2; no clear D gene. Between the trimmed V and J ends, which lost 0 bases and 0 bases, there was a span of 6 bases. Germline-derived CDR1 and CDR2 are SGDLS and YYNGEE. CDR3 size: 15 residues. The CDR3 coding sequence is TGTGCCAGCAGCGTAGTACAGACGAACACCGGGGAGCTGTTTTTT. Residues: CASSVVQTNTGELFF.

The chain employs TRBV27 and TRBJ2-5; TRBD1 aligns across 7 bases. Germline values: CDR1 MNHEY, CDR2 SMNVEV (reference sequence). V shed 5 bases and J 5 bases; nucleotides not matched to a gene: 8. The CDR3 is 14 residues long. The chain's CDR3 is CASSLTGVAETQYF. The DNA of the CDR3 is TGTGCCAGCAGTCTTACAGGGGTCGCGGAGACCCAGTACTTC.

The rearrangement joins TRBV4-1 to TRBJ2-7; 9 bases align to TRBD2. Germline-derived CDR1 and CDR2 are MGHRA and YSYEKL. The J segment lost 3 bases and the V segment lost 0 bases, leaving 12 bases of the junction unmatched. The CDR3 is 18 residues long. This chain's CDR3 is CASSQESPVTSGDYEQYF. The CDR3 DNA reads TGCGCCAGCAGCCAAGAATCTCCCGTGACTAGCGGAGACTACGAGCAGTACTTC.

CDR3 DNA: TGCGCCAGCTTCCGGGACAAAGTTTCTTCTGAAGCTTTCTTT. Its protein is CASFRDKVSSEAFF. The chain joins TRBV5-1 to TRBJ1-1; TRBD1 might be the D (6 bases). This CDR3 has 14 residues. V was cut by 7 bases and J by 6 bases, with 19 bases left in between. Germline V gives CDR1 SGHRS, CDR2 YFSETQ.

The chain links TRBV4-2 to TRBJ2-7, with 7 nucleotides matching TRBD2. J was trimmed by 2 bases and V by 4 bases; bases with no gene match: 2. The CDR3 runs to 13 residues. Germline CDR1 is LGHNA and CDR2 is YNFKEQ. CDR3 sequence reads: CASSRTRTYEQYF. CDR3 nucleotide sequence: TGTGCCAGCAGCCGGACTAGAACCTACGAGCAGTACTTC.

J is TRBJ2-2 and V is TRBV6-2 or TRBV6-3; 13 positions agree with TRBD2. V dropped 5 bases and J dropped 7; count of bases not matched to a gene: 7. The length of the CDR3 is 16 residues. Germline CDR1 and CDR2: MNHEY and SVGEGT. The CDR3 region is CASSNGLAGVIGELFF. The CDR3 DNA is TGTGCCAGCAGTAACGGACTAGCGGGAGTGATCGGGGAGCTGTTTTTT.

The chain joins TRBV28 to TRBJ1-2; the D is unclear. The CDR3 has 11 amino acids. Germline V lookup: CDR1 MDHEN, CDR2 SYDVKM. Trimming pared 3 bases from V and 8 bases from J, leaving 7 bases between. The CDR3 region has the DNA TGTGCCAGCAGTTTTAAGGGAGGCTACACCTTC. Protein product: CASSFKGGYTF.

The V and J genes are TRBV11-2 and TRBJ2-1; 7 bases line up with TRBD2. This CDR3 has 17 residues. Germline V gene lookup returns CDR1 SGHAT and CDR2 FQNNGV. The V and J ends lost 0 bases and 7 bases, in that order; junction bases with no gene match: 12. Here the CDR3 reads CASSLDPLSGNRNEQFF. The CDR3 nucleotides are TGTGCCAGCAGCTTAGATCCCCTCAGCGGGAATAGGAATGAGCAGTTCTTC.

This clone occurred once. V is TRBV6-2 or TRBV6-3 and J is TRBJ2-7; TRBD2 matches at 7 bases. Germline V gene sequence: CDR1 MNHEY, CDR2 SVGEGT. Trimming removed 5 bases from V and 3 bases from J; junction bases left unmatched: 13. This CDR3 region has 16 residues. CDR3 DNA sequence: TGTGCCAGCAGTCCCCCGCGGCGGGAGATCAACTACGAGCAGTACTTC. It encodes CASSPPRREINYEQYF.

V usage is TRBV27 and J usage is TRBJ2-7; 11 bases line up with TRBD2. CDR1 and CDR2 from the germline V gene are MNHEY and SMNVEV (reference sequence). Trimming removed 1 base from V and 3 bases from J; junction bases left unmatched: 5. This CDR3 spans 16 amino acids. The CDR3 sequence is CASSLWPGLADYEQYF. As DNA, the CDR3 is TGTGCCAGCAGTTTATGGCCGGGACTAGCGGACTACGAGCAGTACTTC.

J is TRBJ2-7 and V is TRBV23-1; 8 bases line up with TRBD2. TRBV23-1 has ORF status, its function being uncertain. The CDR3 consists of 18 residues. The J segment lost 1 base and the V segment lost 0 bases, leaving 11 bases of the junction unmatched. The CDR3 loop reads CASSQSPGLGDPSYEQYF. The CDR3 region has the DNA TGCGCCAGCAGTCAATCCCCGGGACTAGGGGATCCGTCCTACGAGCAGTACTTC.

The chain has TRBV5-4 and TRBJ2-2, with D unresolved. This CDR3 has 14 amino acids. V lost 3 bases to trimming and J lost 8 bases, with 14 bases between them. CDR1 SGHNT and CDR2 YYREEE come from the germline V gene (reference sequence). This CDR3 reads CASSSRMDPGELFF. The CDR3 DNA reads TGTGCCAGCAGCTCTAGAATGGACCCAGGGGAGCTGTTTTTT.

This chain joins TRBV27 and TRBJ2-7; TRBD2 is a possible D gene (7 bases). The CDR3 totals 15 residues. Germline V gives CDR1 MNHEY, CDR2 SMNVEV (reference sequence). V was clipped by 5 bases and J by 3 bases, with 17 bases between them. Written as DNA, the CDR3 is TGTGCCAGCAGTGGCGGGGGCAGGTCGATCTACGAGCAGTACTTC. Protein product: CASSGGGRSIYEQYF.

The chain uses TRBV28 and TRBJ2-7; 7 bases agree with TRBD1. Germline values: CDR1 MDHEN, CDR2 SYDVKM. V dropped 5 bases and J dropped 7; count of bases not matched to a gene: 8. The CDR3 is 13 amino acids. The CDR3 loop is CASSPGGVVEQYF. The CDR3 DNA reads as TGTGCCAGCAGTCCAGGGGGTGTAGTGGAGCAGTACTTC.

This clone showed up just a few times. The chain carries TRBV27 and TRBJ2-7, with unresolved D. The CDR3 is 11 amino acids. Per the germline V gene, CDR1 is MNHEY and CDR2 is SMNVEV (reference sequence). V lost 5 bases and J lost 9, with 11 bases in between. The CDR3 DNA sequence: TGTGCCAGCAGTGGGGTGGGCGGGCAGTACTTC. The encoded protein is CASSGVGGQYF.

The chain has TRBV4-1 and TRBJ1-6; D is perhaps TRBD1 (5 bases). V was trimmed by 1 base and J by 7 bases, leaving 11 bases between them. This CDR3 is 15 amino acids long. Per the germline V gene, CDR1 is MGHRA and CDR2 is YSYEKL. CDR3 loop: CASSQAGRGNSPLHF. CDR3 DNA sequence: TGCGCCAGCAGCCAAGCAGGACGGGGGAATTCACCCCTCCACTTT.

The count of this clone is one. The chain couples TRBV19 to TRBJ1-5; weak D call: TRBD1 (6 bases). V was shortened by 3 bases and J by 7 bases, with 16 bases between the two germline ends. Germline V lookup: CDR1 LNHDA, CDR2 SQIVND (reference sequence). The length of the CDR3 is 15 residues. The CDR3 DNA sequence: TGTGCCAGTAGTATTCTCGGGGGGGGCGGCCAGCCCCAGCATTTT. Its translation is CASSILGGGGQPQHF.

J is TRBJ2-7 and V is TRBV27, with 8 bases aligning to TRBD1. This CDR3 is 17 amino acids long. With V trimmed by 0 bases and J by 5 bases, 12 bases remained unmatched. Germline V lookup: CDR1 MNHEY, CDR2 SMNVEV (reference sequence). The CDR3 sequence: CASSLSGTGNLQDEQYF. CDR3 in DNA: TGTGCCAGCAGTTTATCGGGGACAGGCAACCTACAGGACGAGCAGTACTTC.

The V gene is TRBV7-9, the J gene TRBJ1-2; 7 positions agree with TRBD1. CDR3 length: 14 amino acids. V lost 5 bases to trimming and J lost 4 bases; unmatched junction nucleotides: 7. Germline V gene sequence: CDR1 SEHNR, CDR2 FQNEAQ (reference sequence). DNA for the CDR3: TGTGCCAGCAGCCGACAGGGACTTTTCTATGGCTACACCTTC. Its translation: CASSRQGLFYGYTF.

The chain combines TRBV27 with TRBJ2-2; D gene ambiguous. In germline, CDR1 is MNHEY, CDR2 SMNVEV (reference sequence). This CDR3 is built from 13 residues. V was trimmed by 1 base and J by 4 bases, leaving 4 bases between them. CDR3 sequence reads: CASSLYSTGELFF. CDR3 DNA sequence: TGTGCCAGCAGTTTATACAGCACCGGGGAGCTGTTTTTT.